This T cell receptor (beta chain) was observed in a study of tumor and adjacent non-tumor tissue in lung cancer. Study-level points and caveats: Significantly higher TCR diversity was found in tumor than normal lung. Normal lung showed higher cumulative top 100 clone frequency than tumor.

TCRbeta libraries were built with three rounds of nested PCR, modified from ARM-PCR. A single record per CDR3 protein comes from TCRdb applying MiXCR to the multiplex PCR reads. This sample yields 65,000 to 95,000 distinct CDR3 sequences, of which around 70% are seen a single time; roughly an eighth belongs to the top ten. As concerns this clonotype: Its matching antigen is unknown.

No cell sorting was done before RNA was extracted from the tissue. The V gene's germline CDR1 is GTSNPN and CDR2 SVGIG (reference sequence). Trimming cost V 1 base and J 12 bases; bases outside gene matches: 8. The length of the CDR3 is 12 residues. V gene TRBV30 combines with J gene TRBJ1-1, with TRBD1 matching 7 bases. This receptor was obtained from a woman in her sixties or seventies with non-small cell lung cancer. Material for sequencing was lung tumor tissue. DNA of the CDR3: TGTGCCTGGAGTGGGGGGACAGCGGAACCTTTCTTT. Residues: CAWSGGTAEPFF.